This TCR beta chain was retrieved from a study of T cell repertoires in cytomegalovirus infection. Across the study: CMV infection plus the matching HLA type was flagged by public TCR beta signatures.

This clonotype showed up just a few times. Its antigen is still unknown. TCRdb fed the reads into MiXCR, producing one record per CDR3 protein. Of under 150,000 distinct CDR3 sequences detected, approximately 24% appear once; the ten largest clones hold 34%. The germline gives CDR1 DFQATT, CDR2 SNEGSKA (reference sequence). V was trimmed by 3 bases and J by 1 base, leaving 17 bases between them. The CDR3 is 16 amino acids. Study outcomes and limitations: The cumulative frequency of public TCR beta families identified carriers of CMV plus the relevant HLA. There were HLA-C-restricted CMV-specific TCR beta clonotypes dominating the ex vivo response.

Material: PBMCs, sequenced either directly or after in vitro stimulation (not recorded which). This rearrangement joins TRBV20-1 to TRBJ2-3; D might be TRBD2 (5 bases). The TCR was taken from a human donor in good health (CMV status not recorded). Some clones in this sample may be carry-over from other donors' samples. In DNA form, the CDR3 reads TGCAGTGCTAGTTCGAGGACTTCCTCGGGCACAGATACGCAGTATTTT. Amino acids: CSASSRTSSGTDTQYF.